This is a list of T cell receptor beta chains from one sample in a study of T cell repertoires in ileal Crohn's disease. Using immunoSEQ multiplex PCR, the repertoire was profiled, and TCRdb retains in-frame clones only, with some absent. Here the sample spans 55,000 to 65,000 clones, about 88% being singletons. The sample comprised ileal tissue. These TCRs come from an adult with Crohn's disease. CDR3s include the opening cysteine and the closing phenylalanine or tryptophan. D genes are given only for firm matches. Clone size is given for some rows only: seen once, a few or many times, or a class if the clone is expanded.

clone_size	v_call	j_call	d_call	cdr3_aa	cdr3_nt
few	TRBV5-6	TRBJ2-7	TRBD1	CASSLQGADLGEQYF	TGTGCCAGCAGCTTACAGGGGGCAGATTTAGGCGAGCAGTACTTC
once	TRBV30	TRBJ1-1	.	CAWRPVGQTTEAFF	TGTGCCTGGAGGCCCGTTGGACAGACCACTGAAGCTTTCTTT
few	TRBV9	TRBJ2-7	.	CASSATGLFSYEQYF	TGTGCCAGCAGCGCGACCGGACTCTTCTCCTACGAGCAGTACTTC
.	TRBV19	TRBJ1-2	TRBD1	CASSRDSLSYGYTF	TGTGCCAGCAGCCGGGACAGCCTATCCTATGGCTACACCTTC
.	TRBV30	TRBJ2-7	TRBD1	CAWRDRGIHEQYF	TGTGCCTGGAGAGACAGGGGGATCCACGAGCAGTACTTC
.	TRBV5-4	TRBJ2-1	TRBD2	CASSLGTSGINEQFF	TGTGCCAGCAGCTTGGGAACTAGCGGGATCAATGAGCAGTTCTTC
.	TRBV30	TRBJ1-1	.	CAWSLGRTETTEAFF	TGTGCCTGGAGTCTGGGGAGAACAGAAACGACTGAAGCTTTCTTT
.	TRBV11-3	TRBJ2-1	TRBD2	CASSPGGGTYNEQFF	TGTGCCAGCAGCCCCGGGGGGGGTACCTACAATGAGCAGTTCTTC
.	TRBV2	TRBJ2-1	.	CASSPLAINEQFF	TGTGCCAGCAGTCCTCTAGCGATCAATGAGCAGTTCTTC
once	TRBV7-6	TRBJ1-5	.	CASSSRKSGGHQPQHF	TGTGCCAGCAGCTCCCGTAAATCGGGAGGCCATCAGCCCCAGCATTTT
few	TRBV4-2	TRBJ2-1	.	CASSQEPSVSVKQFF	TGTGCCAGCAGCCAAGAGCCATCGGTAAGCGTTAAGCAGTTCTTC
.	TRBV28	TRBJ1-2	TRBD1	CASREPGQVGYTF	TGTGCCAGCAGGGAACCGGGACAGGTCGGCTACACCTTC
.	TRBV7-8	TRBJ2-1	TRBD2	CASSLTGTSGRVINEQFF	TGTGCCAGCAGCTTAACCGGGACTAGCGGGAGGGTTATAAATGAGCAGTTCTTC
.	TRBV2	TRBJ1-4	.	CASIRQFNEKLFF	TGTGCCAGCATCCGACAGTTTAATGAAAAACTGTTTTTT
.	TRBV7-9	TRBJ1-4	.	CASSSSGDPESNEKLFF	TGTGCCAGCAGCTCCTCAGGGGACCCTGAGTCGAATGAAAAACTGTTTTTT
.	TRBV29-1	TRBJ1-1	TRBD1	CSVMTGGSGTEAFF	TGCAGCGTCATGACAGGGGGCTCGGGGACTGAAGCTTTCTTT
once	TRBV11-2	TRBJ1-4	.	CASSRGRATNEKLFF	TGTGCCAGCAGCCGCGGCCGAGCAACTAATGAAAAACTGTTTTTT
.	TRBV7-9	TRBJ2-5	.	CAAAGGLETQYF	TGTGCCGCCGCCGGGGGTTTGGAGACCCAGTACTTC
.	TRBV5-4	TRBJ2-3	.	CASSKPEGTQYF	TGTGCCAGCAGCAAACCCGAGGGTACGCAGTATTTT
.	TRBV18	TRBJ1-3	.	CASSPGGISGNTIYF	TGTGCCAGCTCACCAGGAGGCATCTCTGGAAACACCATATATTTT
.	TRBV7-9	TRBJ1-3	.	CASSFGLLNSLTSGNTIYF	TGTGCCAGCAGCTTTGGGTTATTGAACAGCCTTACCTCTGGAAACACCATATATTTT
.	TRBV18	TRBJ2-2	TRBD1	CASSPPGGTGELFF	TGTGCCAGCTCACCGCCAGGGGGCACCGGGGAGCTGTTTTTT
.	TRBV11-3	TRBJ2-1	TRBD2	CASSTGTSGDDYNEQFF	TGTGCCAGCAGCACGGGGACTAGCGGGGATGACTACAATGAGCAGTTCTTC
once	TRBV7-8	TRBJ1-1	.	CASSLTGSTEAFF	TGTGCCAGCAGCTTAACCGGGAGCACTGAAGCTTTCTTT
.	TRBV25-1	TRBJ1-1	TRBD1	CASTTTGAIKAFF	TGTGCCAGCACCACAACAGGGGCGATCAAAGCTTTCTTT
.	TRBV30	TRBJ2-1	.	CACSVGGGFHFF	TGTGCCTGCTCGGTGGGAGGCGGGTTCCATTTCTTC
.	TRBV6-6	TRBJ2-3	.	CASSYISDTQYF	TGTGCCAGCAGTTACATCAGTGATACGCAGTATTTT
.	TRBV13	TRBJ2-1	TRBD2	CASSSAGTKLF	TGTGCCAGCAGCTCGGCCGGGACTAAGCTCTTC
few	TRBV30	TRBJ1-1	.	CAWTHSLNTEAFF	TGTGCCTGGACTCACAGCCTGAACACTGAAGCTTTCTTT
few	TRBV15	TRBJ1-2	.	CATSRGQGSAGYTF	TGTGCCACCAGCAGAGGTCAGGGCTCTGCTGGCTACACCTTC
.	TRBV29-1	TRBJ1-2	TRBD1	CSVRDSNYGYTF	TGCAGCGTTAGGGACAGCAACTATGGCTACACCTTC
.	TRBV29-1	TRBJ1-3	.	CSASTGPGGNTIYF	TGCAGCGCTTCGACAGGTCCAGGTGGAAACACCATATATTTT
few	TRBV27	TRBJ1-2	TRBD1	CASSSAGQGGGYTF	TGTGCCAGCAGTTCAGCGGGACAGGGTGGGGGCTACACCTTC
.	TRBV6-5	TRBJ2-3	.	CASSYSLRTDTQYF	TGTGCCAGCAGTTACTCTCTACGCACAGATACGCAGTATTTT
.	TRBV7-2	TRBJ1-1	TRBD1	CASSPKGQTNTEAFF	TGTGCCAGCAGCCCGAAGGGACAGACTAACACTGAAGCTTTCTTT